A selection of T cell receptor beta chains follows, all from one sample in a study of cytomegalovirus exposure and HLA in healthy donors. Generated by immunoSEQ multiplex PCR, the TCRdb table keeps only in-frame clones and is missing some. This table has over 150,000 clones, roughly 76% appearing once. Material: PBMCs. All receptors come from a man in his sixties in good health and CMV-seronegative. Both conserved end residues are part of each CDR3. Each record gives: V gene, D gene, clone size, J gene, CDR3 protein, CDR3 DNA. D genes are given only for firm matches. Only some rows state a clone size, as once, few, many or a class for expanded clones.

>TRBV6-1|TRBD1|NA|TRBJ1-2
CASSELGTVTNYGYTF
TGTGCCAGCAGTGAACTAGGGACAGTCACTAACTATGGCTACACCTTC
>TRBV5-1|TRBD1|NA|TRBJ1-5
CASSSQGDQPQHF
TGCGCCAGCAGCTCACAGGGGGATCAGCCCCAGCATTTT
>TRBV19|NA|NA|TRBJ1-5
CASSTTGHSNQPQHF
TGTGCCAGTAGTACTACAGGCCATAGCAATCAGCCCCAGCATTTT
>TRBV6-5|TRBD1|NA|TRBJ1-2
CASSSQGAIGYTF
TGTGCCAGCAGTTCTCAGGGGGCAATTGGCTACACCTTC
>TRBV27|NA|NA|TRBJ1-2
CASSSDLGAGGYTF
TGTGCCAGCAGTTCCGATCTGGGGGCTGGCGGCTACACCTTC
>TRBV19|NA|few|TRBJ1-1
CASSTGVGTEAFF
TGTGCCAGTAGCACCGGGGTGGGGACTGAAGCTTTCTTT
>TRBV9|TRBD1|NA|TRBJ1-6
CASSVQGASSPLHF
TGTGCCAGCAGCGTACAGGGGGCGAGTTCACCCCTCCACTTT
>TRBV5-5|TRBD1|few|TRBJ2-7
CASSLWDRSYEQYF
TGTGCCAGCAGCTTGTGGGACAGGAGCTACGAGCAGTACTTC
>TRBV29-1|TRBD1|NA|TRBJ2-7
CSVGTGAHEQYF
TGCAGCGTTGGGACAGGGGCCCACGAGCAGTACTTC
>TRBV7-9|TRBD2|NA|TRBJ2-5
CASSLQRGTQETQYF
TGTGCCAGCAGCTTACAGCGGGGTACTCAAGAGACCCAGTACTTC
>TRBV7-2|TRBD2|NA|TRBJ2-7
CASSLWREPNYEQYF
TGTGCCAGCAGCTTATGGCGGGAGCCTAACTACGAGCAGTACTTC
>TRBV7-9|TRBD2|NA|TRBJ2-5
CSSSFTSGGIQETQYF
TGTTCCAGCAGCTTTACTAGCGGGGGGATCCAAGAGACCCAGTACTTC
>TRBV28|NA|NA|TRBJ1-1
CASSRQAEAFF
TGTGCCAGCAGTCGACAGGCTGAAGCTTTCTTT
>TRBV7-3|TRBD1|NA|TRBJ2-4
CASSPFPDREGIQYF
TGTGCCAGCAGCCCTTTTCCCGACAGGGAAGGCATTCAGTACTTC
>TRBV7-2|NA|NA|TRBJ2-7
CASSFYTSGSEEQYF
TGTGCCAGCAGCTTTTATACCTCGGGTTCGGAGGAGCAGTACTTC
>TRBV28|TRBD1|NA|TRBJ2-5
CASSLADRGLYF
TGTGCCAGCAGTTTGGCGGACAGGGGCCTGTACTTC
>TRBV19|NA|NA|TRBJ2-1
CASSINLALPYNEQFF
TGTGCCAGTAGTATAAATCTAGCGCTTCCCTACAATGAGCAGTTCTTC
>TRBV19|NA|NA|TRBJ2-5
CASSIAARPEVETQYF
TGTGCCAGTAGTATAGCTGCTCGGCCGGAGGTGGAGACCCAGTACTTC
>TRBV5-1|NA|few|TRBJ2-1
CASSLAADYNEQFF
TGCGCCAGCAGCTTGGCCGCGGACTACAATGAGCAGTTCTTC
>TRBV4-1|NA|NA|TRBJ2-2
CASSLGAGWNTGELFF
TGCGCCAGCAGCCTGGGGGCAGGGTGGAACACCGGGGAGCTGTTTTTT
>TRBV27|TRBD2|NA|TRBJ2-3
CASSFFVPIAGGPPDTQYF
TGTGCCAGCAGTTTTTTTGTGCCGATAGCGGGAGGCCCCCCGGATACGCAGTATTTT
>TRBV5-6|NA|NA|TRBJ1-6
CASSSVRGAANSPLHF
TGTGCCAGCAGCTCCGTCAGGGGCGCGGCGAATTCACCCCTCCACTTT
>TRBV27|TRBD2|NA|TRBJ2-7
CASSRGTSGSYQHEQYF
TGTGCCAGCAGTCGGGGGACTAGCGGGAGTTATCAACACGAGCAGTACTTC
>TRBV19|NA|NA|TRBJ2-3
CASSNRDSYTDTQYF
TGTGCCAGTAGTAACCGGGACTCTTACACAGATACGCAGTATTTT
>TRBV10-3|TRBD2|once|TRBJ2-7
CAAGTSDEQYF
TGTGCCGCCGGGACTAGCGACGAGCAGTACTTC
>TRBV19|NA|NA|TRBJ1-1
CASSTTRGTEAFF
TGTGCCAGTAGTACGACCAGGGGTACTGAAGCTTTCTTT